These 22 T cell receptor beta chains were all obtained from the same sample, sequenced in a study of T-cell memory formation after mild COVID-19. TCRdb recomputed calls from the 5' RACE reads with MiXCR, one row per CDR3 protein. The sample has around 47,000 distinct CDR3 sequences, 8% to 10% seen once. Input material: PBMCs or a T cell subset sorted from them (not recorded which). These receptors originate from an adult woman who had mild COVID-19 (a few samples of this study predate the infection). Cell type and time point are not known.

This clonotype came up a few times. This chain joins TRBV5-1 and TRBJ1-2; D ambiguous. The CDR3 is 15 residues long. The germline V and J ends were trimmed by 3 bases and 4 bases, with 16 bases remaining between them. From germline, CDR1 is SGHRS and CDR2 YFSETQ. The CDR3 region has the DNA TGCGCCAGCAGCTCAGAGACATCGAATAGCTATGGCTACACCTTC. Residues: CASSSETSNSYGYTF. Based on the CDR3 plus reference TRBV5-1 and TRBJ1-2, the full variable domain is KAGVTQTPRYLIKTRGQQVTLSCSPISGHRSVSWYQQTPGQGLQFLFEYFSETQRNKGNFPGRFSGRQFSNSRSEMNVSTLELGDSALYLCASSSETSNSYGYTFGSGTRLTVV.

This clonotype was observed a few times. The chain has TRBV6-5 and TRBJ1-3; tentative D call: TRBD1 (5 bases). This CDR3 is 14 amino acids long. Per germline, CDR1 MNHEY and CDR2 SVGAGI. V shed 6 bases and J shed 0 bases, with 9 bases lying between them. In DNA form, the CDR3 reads TGTGCCAGCAGCCCAGGGATCTCTGGAAACACCATATATTTT. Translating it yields CASSPGISGNTIYF.

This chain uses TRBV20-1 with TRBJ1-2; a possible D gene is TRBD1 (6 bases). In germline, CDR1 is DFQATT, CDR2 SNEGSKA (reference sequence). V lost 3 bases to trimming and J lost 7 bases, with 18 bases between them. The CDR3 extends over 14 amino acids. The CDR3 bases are TGCAGTGCTAGTGAGGACAGAGGGGATTTTGGCTACACCTTC. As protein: CSASEDRGDFGYTF.

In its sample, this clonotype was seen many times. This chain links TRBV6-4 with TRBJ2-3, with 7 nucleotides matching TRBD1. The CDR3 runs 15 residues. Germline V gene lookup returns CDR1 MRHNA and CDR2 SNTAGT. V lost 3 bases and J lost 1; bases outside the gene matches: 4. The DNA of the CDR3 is TGTGCCAGCAGTGATACAACAGGGGGCACAGATACGCAGTATTTT. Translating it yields CASSDTTGGTDTQYF.

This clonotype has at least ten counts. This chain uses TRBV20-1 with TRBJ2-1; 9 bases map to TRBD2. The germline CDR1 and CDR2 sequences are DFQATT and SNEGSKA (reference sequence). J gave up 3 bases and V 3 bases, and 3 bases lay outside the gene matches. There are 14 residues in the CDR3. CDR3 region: CSARTSGDYNEQFF. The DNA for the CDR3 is TGCAGTGCTAGGACTAGCGGAGACTACAATGAGCAGTTCTTC.

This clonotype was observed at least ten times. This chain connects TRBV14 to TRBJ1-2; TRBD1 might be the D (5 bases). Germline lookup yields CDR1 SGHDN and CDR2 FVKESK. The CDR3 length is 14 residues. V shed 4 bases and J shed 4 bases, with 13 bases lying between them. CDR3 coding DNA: TGTGCCAGCAGCCGATCAGGGCCGGGCTATGGCTACACCTTC. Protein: CASSRSGPGYGYTF. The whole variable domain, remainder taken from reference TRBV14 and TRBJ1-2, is EAGVTQFPSHSVIEKGQTVTLRCDPISGHDNLYWYRRVMGKEIKFLLHFVKESKQDESGMPNNRFLAERTGGTYSTLKVQPAELEDSGVYFCASSRSGPGYGYTFGSGTRLTVV.

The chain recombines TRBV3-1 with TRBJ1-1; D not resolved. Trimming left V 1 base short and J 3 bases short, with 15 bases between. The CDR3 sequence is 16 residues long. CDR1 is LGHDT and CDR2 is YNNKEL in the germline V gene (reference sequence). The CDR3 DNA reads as TGTGCCAGCAGCCAAGCGGGGTCGGGAGTGGACACTGAAGCTTTCTTT. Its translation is CASSQAGSGVDTEAFF. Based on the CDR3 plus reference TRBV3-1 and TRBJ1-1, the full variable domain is DTAVSQTPKYLVTQMGNDKSIKCEQNLGHDTMYWYKQDSKKFLKIMFSYNNKELIINETVPNRFSPKSPDKAHLNLHINSLELGDSAVYFCASSQAGSGVDTEAFFGQGTRLTVV.

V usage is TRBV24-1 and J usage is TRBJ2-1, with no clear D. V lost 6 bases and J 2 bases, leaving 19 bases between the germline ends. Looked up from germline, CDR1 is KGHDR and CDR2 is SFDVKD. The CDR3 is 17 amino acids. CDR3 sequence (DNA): TGTGCCACCAGTACCTCTATGGGCAGCAACACCTACAATGAGCAGTTCTTC. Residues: CATSTSMGSNTYNEQFF.

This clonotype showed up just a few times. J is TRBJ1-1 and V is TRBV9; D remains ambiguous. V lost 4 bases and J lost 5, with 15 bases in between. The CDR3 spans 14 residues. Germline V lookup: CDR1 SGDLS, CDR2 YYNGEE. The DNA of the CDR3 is TGTGCCAGCAGCCCCGCCCCCCGTAGGACTGAAGCTTTCTTT. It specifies CASSPAPRRTEAFF. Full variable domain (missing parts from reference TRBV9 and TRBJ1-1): DSGVTQTPKHLITATGQRVTLRCSPRSGDLSVYWYQQSLDQGLQFLIQYYNGEERAKGNILERFSAQQFPDLHSELNLSSLELGDSALYFCASSPAPRRTEAFFGQGTRLTVV.

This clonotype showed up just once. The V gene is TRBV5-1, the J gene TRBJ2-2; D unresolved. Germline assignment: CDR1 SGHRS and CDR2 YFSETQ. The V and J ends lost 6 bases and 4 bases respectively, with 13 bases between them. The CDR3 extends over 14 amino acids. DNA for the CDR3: TGCGCCAGCATCGCTGGGTTAGGCACCGGGGAGCTGTTTTTT. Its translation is CASIAGLGTGELFF.

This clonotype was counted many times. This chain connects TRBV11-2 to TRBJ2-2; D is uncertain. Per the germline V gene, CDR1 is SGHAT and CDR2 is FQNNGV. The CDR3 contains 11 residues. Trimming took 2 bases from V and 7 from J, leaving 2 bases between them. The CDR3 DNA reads TGTGCCAGCAGCTTAATCGGGGAGCTGTTTTTT. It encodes CASSLIGELFF.

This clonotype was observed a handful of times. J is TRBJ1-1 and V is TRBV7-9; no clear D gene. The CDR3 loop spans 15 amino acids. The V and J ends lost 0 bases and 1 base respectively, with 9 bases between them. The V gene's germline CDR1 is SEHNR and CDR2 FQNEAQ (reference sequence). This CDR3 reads CASSLAAAGNTEAFF. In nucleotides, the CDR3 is TGTGCCAGCAGCTTAGCGGCGGCCGGGAACACTGAAGCTTTCTTT.

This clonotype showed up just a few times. Here the CDR3 DNA reads TGTGCCAGCAGTTTACGCAGCAATCAGCCCCAGCATTTT. It translates to CASSLRSNQPQHF. The chain couples TRBV12-3 or TRBV12-4 to TRBJ1-5; D is uncertain. The CDR3 sequence is 13 residues long. Trimming pared 2 bases from V and 1 base from J, leaving 3 bases between.

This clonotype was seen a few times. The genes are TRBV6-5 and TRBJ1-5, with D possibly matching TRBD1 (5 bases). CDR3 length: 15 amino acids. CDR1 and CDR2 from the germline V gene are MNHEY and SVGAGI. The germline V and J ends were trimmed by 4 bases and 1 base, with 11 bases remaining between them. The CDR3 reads CASSFRGESNQPQHF. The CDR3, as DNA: TGTGCCAGCAGTTTCCGGGGGGAGAGCAATCAGCCCCAGCATTTT.

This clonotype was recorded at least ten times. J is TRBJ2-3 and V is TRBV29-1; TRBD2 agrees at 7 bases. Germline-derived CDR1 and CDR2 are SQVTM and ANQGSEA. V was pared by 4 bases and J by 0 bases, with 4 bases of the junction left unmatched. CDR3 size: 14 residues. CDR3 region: CSVASGASTDTQYF. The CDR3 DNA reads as TGCAGCGTTGCCAGCGGGGCTAGCACAGATACGCAGTATTTT.

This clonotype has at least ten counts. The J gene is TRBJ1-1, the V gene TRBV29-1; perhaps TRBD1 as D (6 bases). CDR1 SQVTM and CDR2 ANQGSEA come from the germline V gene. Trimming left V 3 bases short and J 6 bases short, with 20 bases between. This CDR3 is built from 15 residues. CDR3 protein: CSVEDSGISVAEAFF. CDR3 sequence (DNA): TGCAGCGTTGAGGACAGCGGAATCTCAGTGGCTGAAGCTTTCTTT.

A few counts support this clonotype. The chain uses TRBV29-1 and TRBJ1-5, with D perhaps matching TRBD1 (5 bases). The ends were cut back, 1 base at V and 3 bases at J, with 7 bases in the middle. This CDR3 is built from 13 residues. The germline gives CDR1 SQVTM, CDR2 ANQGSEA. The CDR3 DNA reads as TGCAGCGTTGAAGGTGGGACCAATCAGCCCCAGCATTTT. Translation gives CSVEGGTNQPQHF.

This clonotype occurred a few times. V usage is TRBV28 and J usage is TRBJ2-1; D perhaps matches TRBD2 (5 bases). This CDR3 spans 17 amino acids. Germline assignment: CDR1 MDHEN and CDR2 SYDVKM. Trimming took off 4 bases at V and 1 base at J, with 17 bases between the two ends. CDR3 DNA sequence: TGTGCCAGCAGTTCCCCCACTAGTACGATATCCTACAATGAGCAGTTCTTC. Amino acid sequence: CASSSPTSTISYNEQFF.

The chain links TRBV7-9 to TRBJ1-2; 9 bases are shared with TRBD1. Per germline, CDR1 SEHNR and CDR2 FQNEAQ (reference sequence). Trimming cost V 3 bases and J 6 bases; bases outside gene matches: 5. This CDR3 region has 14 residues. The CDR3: CASSFGDRANGYTF. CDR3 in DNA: TGTGCCAGCAGCTTCGGGGACAGGGCGAATGGCTACACCTTC.

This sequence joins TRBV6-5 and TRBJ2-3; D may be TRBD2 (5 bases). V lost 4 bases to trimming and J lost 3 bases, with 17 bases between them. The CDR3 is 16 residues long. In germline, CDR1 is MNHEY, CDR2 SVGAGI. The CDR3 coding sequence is TGTGCCAGCAGTTTACGGGGTTATCTGGGGACAGATACGCAGTATTTT. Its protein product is CASSLRGYLGTDTQYF.

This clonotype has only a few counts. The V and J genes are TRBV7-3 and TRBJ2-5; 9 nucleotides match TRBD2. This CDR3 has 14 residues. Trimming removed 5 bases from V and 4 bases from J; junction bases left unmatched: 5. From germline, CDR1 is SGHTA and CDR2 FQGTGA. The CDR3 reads CASSNSGSGETQYF. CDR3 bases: TGTGCCAGCAGCAATAGCGGGAGTGGAGAGACCCAGTACTTC.

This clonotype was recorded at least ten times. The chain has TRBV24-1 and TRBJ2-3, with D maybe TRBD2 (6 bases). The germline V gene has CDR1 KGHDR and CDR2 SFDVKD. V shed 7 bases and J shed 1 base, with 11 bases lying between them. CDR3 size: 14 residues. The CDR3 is CATRRTTGTDTQYF. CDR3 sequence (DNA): TGTGCCACCAGGCGGACTACCGGCACAGATACGCAGTATTTT.